The T cell receptor (beta chain) under discussion was sequenced for a study of lymphopenia after photon versus proton radiotherapy. Sequencing was performed with immunoSEQ multiplex PCR; in TCRdb, only in-frame clones are kept and a portion is missing. The sample records around 12,000 clones, 88% being singletons. Findings and caveats of the study: A bigger post-nadir fall in TCR diversity correlated inversely with survival time in deceased patients.

This clone was counted once. Its antigen remains unknown. CDR3 length equals 16 residues. The germline V gene has CDR1 SGHTA and CDR2 FQGNSA. After removal of 9 bases from V and 1 base from J, the junction contained 11 bases not matched to a gene. The genes are TRBV7-2 and TRBJ2-3; TRBD2 matches 9 bases. Source: peripheral blood, taken from a patient treated with photon-based radiotherapy. This TCR derives from a man in his 60s with pancreatic cancer. CDR3 protein: CARRGGLILGTDTQYF. The DNA of the CDR3 is TGTGCCAGGCGGGGGGGGCTTATACTAGGCACAGATACGCAGTATTTT.